Listed below are T cell receptor beta chains from one sample, sequenced in a study of shared clonotypes between healthy human individuals. The method was immunoSEQ multiplex PCR; TCRdb's version includes in-frame clones alone and lacks a portion of them. The sample lists some 2 million clones, approximately 94% seen once, with roughly 1.1% in the top ten. Sequencing used naive CD8+ T cells sorted from blood. These receptors originate from a man aged 18 to 30 in good health. CDR3s include the opening cysteine and the closing phenylalanine or tryptophan. D genes are given only for firm matches.

cdr3_aa: CASSLVGTGDYGYTF
d_call: TRBD1
j_call: TRBJ1-2
v_call: TRBV7-9

cdr3_aa: CASSLAEGYEQYF
d_call: -
j_call: TRBJ2-7
v_call: TRBV11-2

cdr3_aa: CASSSPGQGGNGYTF
d_call: TRBD1
j_call: TRBJ1-2
v_call: TRBV7-6

cdr3_aa: CASSVGTDNQPQHF
d_call: -
j_call: TRBJ1-5
v_call: TRBV9

cdr3_aa: CAIRTGSGQPQHF
d_call: TRBD1
j_call: TRBJ1-5
v_call: TRBV10-3

cdr3_aa: CASSPSELRGELFF
d_call: -
j_call: TRBJ2-2
v_call: TRBV13

cdr3_aa: CASSMVLVAGQETQYF
d_call: -
j_call: TRBJ2-5
v_call: TRBV19

cdr3_aa: CASSLEDSGIYEQYF
d_call: TRBD2
j_call: TRBJ2-7
v_call: TRBV7-9

cdr3_aa: CASSTLAGAYNEQFF
d_call: TRBD2
j_call: TRBJ2-1
v_call: TRBV10-2

cdr3_aa: CASSQEPNSPLHF
d_call: -
j_call: TRBJ1-6
v_call: TRBV4-3

cdr3_aa: CASSFGRGNNEQFF
d_call: TRBD2
j_call: TRBJ2-1
v_call: TRBV5-6

cdr3_aa: CASSPQAEGYNEQFF
d_call: -
j_call: TRBJ2-1
v_call: TRBV4-3

cdr3_aa: CASSPSVYEQYF
d_call: -
j_call: TRBJ2-7
v_call: TRBV7-6

cdr3_aa: CASSYSPETQYF
d_call: -
j_call: TRBJ2-5
v_call: TRBV6-6

cdr3_aa: CASSPPASGGSYTF
d_call: -
j_call: TRBJ1-2
v_call: TRBV28

cdr3_aa: CASSVAGVGYEQYF
d_call: TRBD2
j_call: TRBJ2-7
v_call: TRBV5-1

cdr3_aa: CASSLSQGYNEQFF
d_call: -
j_call: TRBJ2-1
v_call: TRBV4-1

cdr3_aa: CASSPGRSYEQYF
d_call: -
j_call: TRBJ2-7
v_call: TRBV7-7

cdr3_aa: CASDTGQVTYEQYF
d_call: TRBD1
j_call: TRBJ2-7
v_call: TRBV28

cdr3_aa: CASSDPSGVQETQYF
d_call: TRBD2
j_call: TRBJ2-5
v_call: TRBV2

cdr3_aa: CASSSTAATMETQYF
d_call: -
j_call: TRBJ2-5
v_call: TRBV27

cdr3_aa: CASSEWGEGSEAFF
d_call: -
j_call: TRBJ1-1
v_call: TRBV9

cdr3_aa: CASEGGQGPDTQYF
d_call: TRBD1
j_call: TRBJ2-3
v_call: TRBV2

cdr3_aa: CASSVSGTGELFF
d_call: -
j_call: TRBJ2-2
v_call: TRBV19

cdr3_aa: CASTIRGAGGPYEQFF
d_call: TRBD2
j_call: TRBJ2-1
v_call: TRBV7-9